This T cell receptor (beta chain) was observed in a study of shared clonotypes between healthy human individuals. Regarding this clone: The antigen is undetermined.

Positively selected for CCR7, the CD45RO-negative cells used as naive CD8 cells excluded terminally differentiated effector memory CD45RA+ cells. All participating donors were Caucasian adults from Nashville, Tennessee. Deep-level assay runs were performed. Repertoires were generated with immunoSEQ multiplex PCR, while TCRdb's copy carries only in-frame clones and drops some. Among just over 2,000,000 clones listed, roughly 94% were seen once. General observations from the study: The diversity represented, both genetic and in exposure history, was limited by few donors. Rarefaction gave evidence that sorted-subset sequencing remained incomplete despite large depth.

This clonotype originated in a man aged 18 to 30 in good health. Specimen: naive CD8+ T cells sorted from blood.

CDR3 sequence: CASSPYRDPNQPQHF. DNA for the CDR3: TGTGCCAGCAGCCCTTACAGGGATCCCAATCAGCCCCAGCATTTT. The chain carries TRBV7-9 and TRBJ1-5; possible D gene TRBD1, 6 bases. The CDR3 loop spans 15 amino acids. Germline assignment: CDR1 SEHNR and CDR2 FQNEAQ (reference sequence). Trimming shortened V by 5 bases and J by 3 bases, and 14 bases separated the two germline ends.